Each of the 8 T cell receptor beta chains below was sequenced from the same sample in a study of shared clonotypes between healthy human individuals. The protocol was immunoSEQ multiplex PCR, while the TCRdb copy is restricted to in-frame clones and leaves out a portion. The table records approximately 1,500,000 clones, around 97% of them present only once. Sequenced: naive CD4+ T cells sorted from blood. The subset here: CD45RA+ positively selected. The receptors come from a man aged 25-40 years in good health.

V and J are TRBV5-4 and TRBJ2-1, with D uncertain. Trimming removed 4 bases from V and 8 bases from J, with 19 bases in between. The CDR3 covers 15 residues. Per the germline V gene, CDR1 is SGHNT and CDR2 is YYREEE (reference sequence). The CDR3 DNA reads as TGTGCCAGCAGCCCCCAAGCTATTGGCCGGGATGAGCAGTTCTTC. Translated, it gives CASSPQAIGRDEQFF. Based on the CDR3 plus reference TRBV5-4 and TRBJ2-1, the full variable domain is ETGVTQSPTHLIKTRGQQVTLRCSSQSGHNTVSWYQQALGQGPQFIFQYYREEENGRGNFPPRFSGLQFPNYSSELNVNALELDDSALYLCASSPQAIGRDEQFFGPGTRLTVL.

The chain uses TRBV14 and TRBJ1-4; the D gene is possibly TRBD1 (6 bases). Germline V gene sequence: CDR1 SGHDN, CDR2 FVKESK. V lost 1 base, J lost 5 bases, and 11 bases lay in between. The CDR3 loop spans 15 amino acids. The CDR3 here is CASSQGGQGNEKLFF. The CDR3 nucleotides read TGTGCCAGCAGCCAAGGGGGCCAGGGGAATGAAAAACTGTTTTTT.

This chain joins TRBV12-5 and TRBJ1-2; the D is unclear. CDR1 is LGHNT, CDR2 FRNRAP, per germline. V dropped 3 bases and J dropped 3 bases, with 14 bases sitting between them. This CDR3 region has 15 residues. This CDR3 reads CASGFSGGIDYGYTF. CDR3 coding DNA: TGTGCTAGTGGTTTCTCTGGAGGAATTGACTATGGCTACACCTTC.

V usage is TRBV5-5 and J usage is TRBJ1-5, with D possibly matching TRBD1 (5 bases). This CDR3 has 16 amino acids. Trimming removed 4 bases from V and 3 bases from J, with 17 bases in between. Germline V gene data show CDR1 as SGHKS and CDR2 as YYEKEE (reference sequence). The CDR3 sequence is CASSHYGGSLNQPQHF. The CDR3 coding sequence is TGTGCCAGCAGCCACTATGGGGGGAGCCTCAATCAGCCCCAGCATTTT.

This clone occurred a few times. This sample also contains other DNA sequences that code for the same CDR3. J is TRBJ2-7 and V is TRBV11-2; no definite D call. Looked up from germline, CDR1 is SGHAT and CDR2 is FQNNGV. With 5 bases removed from V and 3 bases from J, the gap between germline ends came to 5 bases. The CDR3 extends over 11 amino acids. DNA for the CDR3: TGTGCCAGCAGCCCGTACTACGAGCAGTACTTC. Its translation is CASSPYYEQYF.

In DNA, the CDR3 is TGTGCCACCAGCAAGAGGCTGGAGACCCAGTACTTC. This translates into CATSKRLETQYF. V usage is TRBV15 and J usage is TRBJ2-5; D is undetermined. V shed 4 bases and J shed 5 bases, with 8 bases lying between them. This CDR3 comprises 12 residues. Germline-derived CDR1 and CDR2 are LNHNV and YYDKDF (reference sequence).

This chain uses TRBV7-9 with TRBJ2-2; the match to TRBD2 covers 14 bases. The CDR3 consists of 18 residues. The germline CDR1 and CDR2 sequences are SEHNR and FQNEAQ (reference sequence). V was pared by 2 bases and J by 2 bases, with 4 bases of the junction left unmatched. This chain's CDR3 is CASSLSGLAGGNTGELFF. The DNA for the CDR3 is TGTGCCAGCAGCTTATCTGGACTAGCGGGAGGTAACACCGGGGAGCTGTTTTTT.

The chain joins TRBV28 to TRBJ2-3; TRBD1 agrees at 9 bases. The CDR3 length is 17 residues. CDR1 and CDR2 (germline): MDHEN, SYDVKM. V was pared by 5 bases and J by 1 base, with 10 bases of the junction left unmatched. The CDR3 sequence: CASSVQGTGPGTDTQYF. CDR3 coding DNA: TGTGCCAGCAGTGTCCAAGGGACAGGGCCAGGCACAGATACGCAGTATTTT.